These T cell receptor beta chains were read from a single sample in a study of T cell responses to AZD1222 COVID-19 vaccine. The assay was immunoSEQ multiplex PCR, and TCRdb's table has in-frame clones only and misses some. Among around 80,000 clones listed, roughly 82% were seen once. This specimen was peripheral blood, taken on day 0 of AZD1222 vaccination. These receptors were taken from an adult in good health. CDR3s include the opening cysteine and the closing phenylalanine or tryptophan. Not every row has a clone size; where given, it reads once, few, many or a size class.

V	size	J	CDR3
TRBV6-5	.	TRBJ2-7	CASRRDPSYEQYF
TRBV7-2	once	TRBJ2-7	CASSLEVGRAYEQYF
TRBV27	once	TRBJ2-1	CASTPSGEANGQFF
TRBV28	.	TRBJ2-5	CASSQGAQETQYF
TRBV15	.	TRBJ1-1	CATSKQGAGNTEAFF
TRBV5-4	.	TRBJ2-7	CASSLNGGSYEQYF
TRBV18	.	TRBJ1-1	CASSPPSRKGTEAFF
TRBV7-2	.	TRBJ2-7	CASSEWATSSYEQYF
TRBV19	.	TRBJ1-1	CASSLRTTGPGGTEAFF
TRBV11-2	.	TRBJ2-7	CASSLPGQGIEQYF
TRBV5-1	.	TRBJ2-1	CASSLGLAGERSYNEQFF
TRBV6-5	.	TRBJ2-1	CATNTGGTGNEQFF
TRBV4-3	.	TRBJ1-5	CASSQEGTPGQPQHF
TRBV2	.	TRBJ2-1	CASSVQRGGRNEQFF
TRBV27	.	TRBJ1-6	CASSGHVGETSPLHF
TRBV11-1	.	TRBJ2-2	CASSRVAGGGTGELFF
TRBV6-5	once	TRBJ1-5	CASSGTNSNQPQHF
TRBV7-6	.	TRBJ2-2	CASSLTSGNTGELFF
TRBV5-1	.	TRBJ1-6	CASSLQQVNNSPLHF
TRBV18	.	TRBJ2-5	CASSLSNVGETQYF
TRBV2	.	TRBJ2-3	CASSEGDFGADTQYF
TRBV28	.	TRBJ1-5	CASSSPRTGSNQPQHF
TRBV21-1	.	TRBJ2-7	CASSKVGTSGSSYEQYF
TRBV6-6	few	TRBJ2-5	CASSYLETQYF
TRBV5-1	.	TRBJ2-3	CASSPSIGDPGSTQYF
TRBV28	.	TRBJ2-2	CASSLSGGRSGELFF
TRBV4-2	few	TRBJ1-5	CASSQGQGGQPQHF
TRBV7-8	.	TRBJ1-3	CASSLTVNGNTIYF
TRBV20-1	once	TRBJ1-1	CSASDPREDEAFF
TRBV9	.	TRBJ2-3	CASSTRDRVPDTQYF
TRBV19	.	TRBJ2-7	CASSKTILQQYF
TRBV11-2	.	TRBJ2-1	CASGRTRMPNEQFF
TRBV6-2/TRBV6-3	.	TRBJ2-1	CASSKTGNEQFF
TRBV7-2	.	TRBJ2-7	CASSHDPSSYEQYF
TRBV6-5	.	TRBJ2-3	CASTQGFSTDTQYF
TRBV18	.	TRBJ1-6	CASSPIGSGSYNSPLHF
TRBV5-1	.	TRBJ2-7	CASSLALDRPYEQYF
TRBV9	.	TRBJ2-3	CASSYFGGDTQYF
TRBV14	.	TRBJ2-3	CASSQATFDTQYF
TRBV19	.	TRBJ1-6	CASSITASPLHF
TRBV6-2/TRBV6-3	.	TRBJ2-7	CASSYGTLSYEQYF
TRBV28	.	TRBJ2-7	CASSGDSLGLREQYF
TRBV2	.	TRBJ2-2	CASSVTGELFF
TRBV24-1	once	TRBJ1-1	CATSGRGMVAEAFF
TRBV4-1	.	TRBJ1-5	CASSQEFGGRPQHF
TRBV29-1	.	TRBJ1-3	CSVAGDRRNTIYF
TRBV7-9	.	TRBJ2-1	CASSLGQGGYNEQFF
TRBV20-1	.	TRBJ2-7	CSASARLLPYEQYF